A single sample gave rise to the 20 T cell receptor beta chains below, sequenced in a study of regulatory T cells in long-lasting Graves disease. Documented time point: persistent/refractory GD, antithyroid drugs over 5 years with positive TRAb. RNA isolated from PBMCs was used to make the TCR library. Arm-PCR with iRepertoire HTBI primers amplified the CDR3 regions for these TCR beta libraries. Using its own MiXCR run on the multiplex PCR reads, TCRdb lists one record per CDR3 protein. The sample shows roughly 700,000 distinct CDR3 sequences, about 32% of them seen only once. This specimen was peripheral blood mononuclear cells (PBMCs), taken when the disease was refractory, from a patient treated with antithyroid drugs. These TCRs come from a female donor with Graves disease.

The V gene is TRBV6-1, the J gene TRBJ1-1; D gene ambiguous. The germline V and J ends were trimmed by 6 bases and 4 bases, with 15 bases remaining between them. Germline assignment: CDR1 MNHNS and CDR2 SASEGT. This CDR3 is built from 14 residues. The CDR3 protein is CASSPLTRGTEAFF. The CDR3 region has the DNA TGTGCCAGCAGCCCCCTGACCCGTGGCACTGAAGCTTTCTTT.

The genes are TRBV6-5 and TRBJ2-1, with TRBD2 matching 9 bases. J gave up 10 bases and V 0 bases, and 7 bases lay outside the gene matches. Germline CDR1 is MNHEY and CDR2 is SVGAGI. There are 15 residues in the CDR3. CDR3 protein: CASSYSREGGGEQFF. The CDR3 DNA reads as TGTGCCAGCAGTTACTCGCGGGAGGGCGGTGGGGAGCAGTTCTTC.

The chain joins TRBV12-3 or TRBV12-4 to TRBJ2-3; D is ambiguous. The CDR3 has 15 amino acids. Trimming removed 2 bases at V and 2 bases at J, with 11 bases between. The CDR3, as DNA: TGTGCCAGCAGTTTACCTCGACGGAACACAGATACGCAGTATTTT. It is translated as CASSLPRRNTDTQYF.

The chain couples TRBV7-9 to TRBJ2-5; D is ambiguous. This CDR3 region has 13 residues. Trimming took 2 bases from V and 3 from J, leaving 7 bases between them. Per germline, CDR1 SEHNR and CDR2 FQNEAQ (reference sequence). The CDR3 protein is CASSLWVEETQYF. The CDR3 coding sequence is TGTGCCAGCAGCTTATGGGTGGAAGAGACCCAGTACTTC.

The chain is built from TRBV30 and TRBJ1-1; TRBD1 might be the D (5 bases). V lost 3 bases and J 0 bases, leaving 11 bases between the germline ends. This CDR3 has 14 amino acids. CDR1 is GTSNPN and CDR2 is SVGIG in the germline V gene (reference sequence). The CDR3 is CAWSPGQLNTEAFF. CDR3 DNA: TGTGCCTGGAGCCCCGGACAATTGAACACTGAAGCTTTCTTT.

The sample holds a few counts of this clonotype. This sequence joins TRBV6-1 and TRBJ2-5; D unresolved. Germline V gene data show CDR1 as MNHNS and CDR2 as SASEGT. Trimming took off 4 bases at V and 4 bases at J, with 16 bases between the two ends. CDR3 length: 15 residues. The chain's CDR3 is CASSAKPSFRETQYF. The DNA for the CDR3 is TGTGCCAGCAGTGCTAAACCCTCCTTCCGAGAGACCCAGTACTTC.

This clonotype has more than one count but fewer than ten. V is TRBV20-1 and J is TRBJ1-1, with no clear D. Trimming pared 5 bases from V and 3 bases from J, leaving 16 bases between. CDR1 is DFQATT and CDR2 is SNEGSKA in the germline V gene (reference sequence). The CDR3 has 14 amino acids. The chain's CDR3 is CSAPPGPGDTEAFF. The CDR3 DNA follows: TGCAGTGCTCCCCCTGGCCCCGGTGACACTGAAGCTTTCTTT.

The V and J genes are TRBV6-1 and TRBJ1-5, with a possible D match to TRBD1 (6 bases). There are 17 residues in the CDR3. The ends were cut back, 0 bases at V and 2 bases at J, with 14 bases in the middle. Germline CDR1 and CDR2: MNHNS and SASEGT. CDR3: CASSEAQGIAGNQPQHF. In DNA, the CDR3 is TGTGCCAGCAGTGAAGCACAGGGCATAGCGGGCAATCAGCCCCAGCATTTT.

This clonotype was counted ten times or more. The rearrangement links TRBV28 to TRBJ1-6; D unresolved. Trimming pared 4 bases from V and 4 bases from J, leaving 5 bases between. This CDR3 contains 13 residues. Germline V CDR1 and CDR2: MDHEN, SYDVKM. CDR3 in DNA: TGTGCCAGCAGTTCCTCTTATAATTCACCCCTCCACTTT. Its translation: CASSSSYNSPLHF.

This clonotype was detected a few times. The CDR3 DNA follows: TGTGCCAGCAGCCTCCACTTGACAGGTTACGAGCAGTACTTC. This gives the protein CASSLHLTGYEQYF. J is TRBJ2-7 and V is TRBV11-2; D possibly corresponds to TRBD1 (6 bases). V dropped 5 bases and J dropped 4 bases, with 15 bases sitting between them. The CDR3 totals 14 residues. Germline V CDR1 and CDR2: SGHAT, FQNNGV. The whole variable domain, filled in from reference TRBV11-2 and TRBJ2-7, reads EAGVAQSPRYKIIEKRQSVAFWCNPISGHATLYWYQQILGQGPKLLIQFQNNGVVDDSQLPKDRFSAERLKGVDSTLKIQPAKLEDSAVYLCASSLHLTGYEQYFGPGTRLTVT.

The genes are TRBV12-3 or TRBV12-4 and TRBJ2-2; tentative D call: TRBD2 (5 bases). V was trimmed by 1 base and J by 2 bases, leaving 11 bases between them. The CDR3 length is 16 residues. This chain's CDR3 is CASSLEAGLNTGELFF. CDR3 DNA: TGTGCCAGCAGTTTAGAGGCGGGCCTCAACACCGGGGAGCTGTTTTTT.

The rearrangement links TRBV6-2 or TRBV6-3 to TRBJ1-6; 9 bases are a match to TRBD1. J gave up 6 bases and V 7 bases, and 7 bases lay outside the gene matches. Germline V lookup: CDR1 MNHEY, CDR2 SVGEGT. There are 15 residues in the CDR3. This chain's CDR3 is CASTISGQGNSPLHF. The CDR3 bases are TGTGCCAGCACCATCTCGGGACAGGGTAATTCACCCCTCCACTTT.

This clonotype was observed a few times. This rearrangement joins TRBV6-2 or TRBV6-3 to TRBJ1-5; unclear D gene. Trimming removed 7 bases from V and 0 bases from J, with 10 bases in between. Per the germline V gene, CDR1 is MNHEY and CDR2 is SVGEGT. The CDR3 spans 14 residues. As DNA, the CDR3 is TGTGCCAGCACCTTACATGATAGCAATCAGCCCCAGCATTTT. It encodes CASTLHDSNQPQHF.

The J gene is TRBJ1-2, the V gene TRBV27; 9 positions agree with TRBD1. V shed 3 bases and J 8 bases; nucleotides not matched to a gene: 10. This CDR3 spans 15 amino acids. From germline, CDR1 is MNHEY and CDR2 SMNVEV (reference sequence). The CDR3 DNA is TGTGCCAGCAGTTTCTCTCGGGACAGGGTGAAGGGCTACACCTTC. Protein: CASSFSRDRVKGYTF.

A few counts support this clonotype. The chain carries TRBV5-1 and TRBJ1-4; D gene unclear. The CDR3 is made up of 17 amino acids. Germline V gene sequence: CDR1 SGHRS, CDR2 YFSETQ. V was cut by 1 base and J by 3 bases, with 16 bases left in between. The CDR3 protein is CASSLRAGPTSNEKLFF. In nucleotides, the CDR3 is TGCGCCAGCAGCTTGCGTGCCGGCCCCACTTCTAATGAAAAACTGTTTTTT.

The chain employs TRBV29-1 and TRBJ1-1; 8 positions agree with TRBD1. This CDR3 has 14 amino acids. Unmatched junction bases numbered 9, after V lost 6 bases and J lost 3 bases. Germline loops: CDR1 SQVTM, CDR2 ANQGSEA. The CDR3 DNA sequence: TGCAGCGTCCCTCGGACAGGGTTGGACACTGAAGCTTTCTTT. It encodes CSVPRTGLDTEAFF.

Regarding this clonotype: A read error is possible here, since a much larger clone lies one base away. The DNA of the CDR3 is TGCAGCGCTGACATTGGACAGGGACGGAGTGGCTACACCTTC. Its protein is CSADIGQGRSGYTF. The V gene is TRBV29-1, the J gene TRBJ1-2; TRBD1 aligns across 8 bases. Germline V CDR1 and CDR2: SQVTM, ANQGSEA. With 7 bases clipped from V and 7 bases from J, the junction kept 14 bases outside the gene matches. This CDR3 is built from 14 residues. The full variable domain, in which reference TRBV29-1 and TRBJ1-2 provide the parts outside the CDR3, is SAVISQKPSRDICQRGTSLTIQCQVDSQVTMMFWYRQQPGQSLTLIATANQGSEATYESGFVIDKFPISRPNLTFSTLTVSNMSPEDSSIYLCSADIGQGRSGYTFGSGTRLTVV.

This clonotype has more than one count but fewer than ten. This chain joins TRBV9 and TRBJ1-3; 9 bases align to TRBD1. CDR3 size: 15 residues. Trimming took 0 bases from V and 4 from J; bases not matched to a gene: 2. Germline CDR1 SGDLS, CDR2 YYNGEE. CDR3 region: CASSVGTGVGNTIYF. The CDR3 DNA is TGTGCCAGCAGCGTAGGGACAGGGGTAGGAAACACCATATATTTT.

CDR3 protein: CASSYSSTGTTEAFF. Written as DNA, the CDR3 is TGTGCCAGCAGTTACTCGTCGACAGGGACCACTGAAGCTTTCTTT. This chain links TRBV6-5 with TRBJ1-1; 7 bases agree with TRBD1. The CDR3 consists of 15 residues. The V and J ends lost 0 bases and 4 bases, in that order; junction bases with no gene match: 5. Per the germline V gene, CDR1 is MNHEY and CDR2 is SVGAGI.

The chain joins TRBV24-1 to TRBJ1-2; 8 nucleotides match TRBD1. The ends lost 9 bases at V and 7 bases at J; junction bases unmatched: 9. This CDR3 comprises 13 residues. Germline V CDR1 and CDR2: KGHDR, SFDVKD. The CDR3, as DNA: TGTGCCACCGGTGCCCAGGGGGCGTCTGGCTACACCTTC. Protein product: CATGAQGASGYTF.